One T cell receptor (beta chain) is described in this entry. Its antigen is currently unknown. The sample belongs to a study of tumor-infiltrating lymphocytes in primary liver carcinoma. At the level of the study: These patients were men and women whose ages were 30 to 69 years.

Reverse transcription of approximately 500 ng total RNA with a constant-region primer produced TCR beta cDNA. Three-round nested multiplex PCR performed with slightly modified ARM-PCR produced the TCR beta libraries. PCR rounds one and two used TRBV1-TRBV30 forward primers with a C-beta reverse primer for 10 cycles each. TCRdb reprocessed the multiplex PCR reads with MiXCR, giving one entry per CDR3 protein. The sample has 310,000 or so distinct CDR3 sequences, roughly three fifths seen once. Unmatched junction bases numbered 7, after V lost 7 bases and J lost 7 bases. The CDR3 sequence is 13 residues long. The germline CDR1 and CDR2 sequences are SEHNR and FQNEAQ (reference sequence). Regarding the study as a whole: Overlap in tumor-adjacent and tumor-blood pairs fell below that of tumor region pairs. Relative to blood, tumors carried a significantly larger fraction of the repertoire in their top 250 clones (p = 0.039).

RNA isolated from unsorted whole blood supplied the blood RNA, with germline DNA also extracted. The clonotype was recovered from a woman aged 25 to 39 with primary liver carcinoma and hepatitis B virus infection. V and J are TRBV7-9 and TRBJ2-1, with TRBD2 matching 7 bases. Sequenced material: peripheral blood. The DNA of the CDR3 is TGTGCCAGCAACCCCCCACTAGCGAATGAGCAGTTCTTC. Translating gives CASNPPLANEQFF.